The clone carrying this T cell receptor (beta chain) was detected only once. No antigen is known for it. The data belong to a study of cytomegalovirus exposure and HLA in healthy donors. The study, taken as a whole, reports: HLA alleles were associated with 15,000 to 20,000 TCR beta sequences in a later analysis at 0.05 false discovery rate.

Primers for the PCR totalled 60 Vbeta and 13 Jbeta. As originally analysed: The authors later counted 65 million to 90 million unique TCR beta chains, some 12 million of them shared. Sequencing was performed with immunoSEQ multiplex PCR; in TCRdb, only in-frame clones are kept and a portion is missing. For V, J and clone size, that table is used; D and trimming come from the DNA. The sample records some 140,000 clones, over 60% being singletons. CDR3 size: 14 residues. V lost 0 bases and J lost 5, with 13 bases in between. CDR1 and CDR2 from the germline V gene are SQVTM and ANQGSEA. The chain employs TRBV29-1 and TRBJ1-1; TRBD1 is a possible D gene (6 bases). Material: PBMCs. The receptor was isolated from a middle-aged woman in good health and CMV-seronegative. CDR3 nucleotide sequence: TGCAGCGTTGAAGATAGGGGGTTAAGGACTGAAGCTTTCTTT. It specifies CSVEDRGLRTEAFF.